The sequence of this TCR beta chain was determined in a study of blood T cell repertoires in COVID-19. Study-wide context: Sample material is recorded as cDNA or gDNA derived from T cells, B-cell-depleted T cells, or PBMCs.

Original methodology: Quantification of nucleated cells was approximated via reference gene primer amplification. Generated by immunoSEQ multiplex PCR, the TCRdb table keeps only in-frame clones and is missing some. That table is the source of V, J and clone size, and D and trimming were worked out from the DNA. The repertoire includes about 310,000 clones, around 87% of them detected once, and around 1.4% sits in the top ten. The sequence came from a man between 65 and 80 years old with acute or convalescent COVID-19. Sample: peripheral blood.

CDR3: CASGDRGFADLGTPLHF. CDR3 bases: TGTGCCAGTGGGGACAGGGGGTTCGCGGATCTGGGGACACCCCTCCACTTT. The chain employs TRBV19 and TRBJ1-6; 11 bases fit TRBD1. Germline CDR1 and CDR2: LNHDA and SQIVND (reference sequence). V was pared by 8 bases and J by 11 bases, with 17 bases of the junction left unmatched. The CDR3 is 17 amino acids.